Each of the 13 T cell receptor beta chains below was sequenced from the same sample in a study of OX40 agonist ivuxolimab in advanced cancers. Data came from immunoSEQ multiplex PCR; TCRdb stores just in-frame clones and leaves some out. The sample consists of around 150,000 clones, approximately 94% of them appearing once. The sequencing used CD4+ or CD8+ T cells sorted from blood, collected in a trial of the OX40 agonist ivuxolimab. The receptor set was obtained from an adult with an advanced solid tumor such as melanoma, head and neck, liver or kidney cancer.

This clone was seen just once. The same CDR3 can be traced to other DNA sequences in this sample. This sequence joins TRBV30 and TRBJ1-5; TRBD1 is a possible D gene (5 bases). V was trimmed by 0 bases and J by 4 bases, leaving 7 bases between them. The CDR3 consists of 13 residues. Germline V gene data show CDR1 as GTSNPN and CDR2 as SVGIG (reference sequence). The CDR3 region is CAWSVRGNQPQHF. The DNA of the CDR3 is TGTGCCTGGAGTGTAAGGGGAAATCAGCCCCAGCATTTT.

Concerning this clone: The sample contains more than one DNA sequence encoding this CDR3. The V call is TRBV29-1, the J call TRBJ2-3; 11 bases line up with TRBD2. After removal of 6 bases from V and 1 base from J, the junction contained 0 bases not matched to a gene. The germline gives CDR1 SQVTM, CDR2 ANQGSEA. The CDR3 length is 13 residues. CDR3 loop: CSVTSGGTDTQYF. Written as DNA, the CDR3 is TGCAGCGTGACTAGCGGGGGCACAGATACGCAGTATTTT.

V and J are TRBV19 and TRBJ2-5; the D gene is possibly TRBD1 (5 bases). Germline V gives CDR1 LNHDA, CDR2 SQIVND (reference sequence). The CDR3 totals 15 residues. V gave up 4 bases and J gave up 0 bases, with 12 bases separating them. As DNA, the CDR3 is TGTGCCAGTAGTAAGTGGGTGGGGCACCAAGAGACCCAGTACTTC. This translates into CASSKWVGHQETQYF.

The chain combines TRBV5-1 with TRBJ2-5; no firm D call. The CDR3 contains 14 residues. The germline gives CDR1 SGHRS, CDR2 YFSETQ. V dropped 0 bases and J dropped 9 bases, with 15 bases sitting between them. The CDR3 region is CASSLGSPAMAQYF. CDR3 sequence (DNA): TGCGCCAGCAGCTTGGGAAGCCCGGCCATGGCCCAGTACTTC. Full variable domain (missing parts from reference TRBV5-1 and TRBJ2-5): KAGVTQTPRYLIKTRGQQVTLSCSPISGHRSVSWYQQTPGQGLQFLFEYFSETQRNKGNFPGRFSGRQFSNSRSEMNVSTLELGDSALYLCASSLGSPAMAQYFGPGTRLLVL.

The CDR3 sequence is CAISGTLTGGTEAFF. The CDR3 DNA reads TGTGCCATCAGTGGGACCCTTACAGGGGGCACTGAAGCTTTCTTT. The rearrangement uses TRBV10-3 and TRBJ1-1; 8 nucleotides match TRBD1. Germline V gene data show CDR1 as ENHRY and CDR2 as SYGVKD. The CDR3 is 15 residues long. V trimming: 4 bases; J trimming: 4 bases; junction bases outside the gene matches: 8.

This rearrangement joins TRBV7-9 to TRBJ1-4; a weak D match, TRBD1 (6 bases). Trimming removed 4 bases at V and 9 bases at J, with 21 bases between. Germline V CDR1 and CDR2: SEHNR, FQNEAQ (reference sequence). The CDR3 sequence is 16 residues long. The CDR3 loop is CASSSRLGGSSQKLFF. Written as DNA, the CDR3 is TGTGCCAGCAGCTCCCGTCTAGGGGGATCATCTCAAAAACTGTTTTTT.

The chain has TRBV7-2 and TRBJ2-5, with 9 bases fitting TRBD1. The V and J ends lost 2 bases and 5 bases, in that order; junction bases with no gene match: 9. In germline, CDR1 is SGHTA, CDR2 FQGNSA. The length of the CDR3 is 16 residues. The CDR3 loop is CASSLLRTGAGETQYF. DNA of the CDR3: TGTGCCAGCAGCTTACTTCGGACAGGGGCCGGCGAGACCCAGTACTTC.

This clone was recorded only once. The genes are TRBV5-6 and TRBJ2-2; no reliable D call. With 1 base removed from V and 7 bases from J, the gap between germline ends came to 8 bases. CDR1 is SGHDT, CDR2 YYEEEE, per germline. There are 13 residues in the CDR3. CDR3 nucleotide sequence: TGTGCCAGCAGCTTGCAGTGGGACGGGGAGCTGTTTTTT. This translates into CASSLQWDGELFF.

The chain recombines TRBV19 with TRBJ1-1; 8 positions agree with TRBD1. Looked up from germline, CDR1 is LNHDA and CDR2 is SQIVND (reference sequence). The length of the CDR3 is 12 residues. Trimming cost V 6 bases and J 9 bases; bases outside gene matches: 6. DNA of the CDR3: TGTGCCAGTAGCCCCCGGACAGGGAAAGCTTTCTTT. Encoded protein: CASSPRTGKAFF.

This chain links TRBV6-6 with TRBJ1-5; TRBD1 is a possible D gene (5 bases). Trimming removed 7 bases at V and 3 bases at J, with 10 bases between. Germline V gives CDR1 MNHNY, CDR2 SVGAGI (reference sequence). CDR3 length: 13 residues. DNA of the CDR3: TGTGCCAGCAACGGGGGGATCAATCAGCCCCAGCATTTT. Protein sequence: CASNGGINQPQHF.

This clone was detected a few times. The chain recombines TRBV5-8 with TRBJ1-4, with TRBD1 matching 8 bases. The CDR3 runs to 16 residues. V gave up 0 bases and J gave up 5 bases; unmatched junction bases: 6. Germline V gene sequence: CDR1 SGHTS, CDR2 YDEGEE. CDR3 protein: CASSLALDRANEKLFF. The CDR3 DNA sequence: TGTGCCAGCAGCTTGGCGTTGGACAGGGCGAATGAAAAACTGTTTTTT.

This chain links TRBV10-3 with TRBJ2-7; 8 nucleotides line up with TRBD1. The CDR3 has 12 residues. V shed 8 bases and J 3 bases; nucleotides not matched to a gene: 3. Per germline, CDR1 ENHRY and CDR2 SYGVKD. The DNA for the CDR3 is TGTGCCATCGGAGGACAGGGCTACGAGCAGTACTTC. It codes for CAIGGQGYEQYF.

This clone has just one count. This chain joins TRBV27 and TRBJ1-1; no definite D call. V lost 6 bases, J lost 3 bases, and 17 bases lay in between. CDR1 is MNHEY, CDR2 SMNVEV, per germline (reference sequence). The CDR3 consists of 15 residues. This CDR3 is CASSSLGFGDTEAFF. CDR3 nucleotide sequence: TGTGCCAGCAGCTCACTGGGGTTTGGAGACACTGAAGCTTTCTTT.